This TCR beta chain was recovered during a study of cytomegalovirus exposure and HLA in healthy donors. As for the study in general: HLA-typed donors were the source of about 85 million unique TCRs held in an early data release.

60 Vbeta and 13 Jbeta primers were used in PCR. Profiled with immunoSEQ multiplex PCR; TCRdb holds only in-frame clones, not every one. The sample records roughly 130,000 clones, roughly 80% being singletons. V was trimmed by 4 bases and J by 0 bases, leaving 17 bases between them. In germline, CDR1 is SGDLS, CDR2 YYNGEE. The CDR3 contains 17 residues. This clone was recorded a few times. What it binds is not known. Study-wide points: Some public TCRs appeared in many individuals, while most sequences were rare. Approximately 160 TCR beta chains were listed as cytomegalovirus-associated. Specificity of three CMV-associated chains for CMV antigens was verified in vitro.

The chain uses TRBV9 and TRBJ2-1; tentatively, D is TRBD2 (5 bases). Material for sequencing was PBMCs. This TCR came from a woman between 40 and 50 years old in good health and CMV-seronegative. The CDR3: CASSPGVALSSYNEQFF. The CDR3 region has the DNA TGTGCCAGCAGCCCCGGGGTAGCCTTAAGCTCCTACAATGAGCAGTTCTTC. The variable domain in full, with the rest retrieved from reference TRBV9 and TRBJ2-1, is DSGVTQTPKHLITATGQRVTLRCSPRSGDLSVYWYQQSLDQGLQFLIQYYNGEERAKGNILERFSAQQFPDLHSELNLSSLELGDSALYFCASSPGVALSSYNEQFFGPGTRLTVL.